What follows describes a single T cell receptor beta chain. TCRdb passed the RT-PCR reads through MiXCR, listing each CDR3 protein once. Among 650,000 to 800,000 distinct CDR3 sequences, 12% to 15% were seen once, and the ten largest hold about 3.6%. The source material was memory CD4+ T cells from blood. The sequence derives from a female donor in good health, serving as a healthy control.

The CDR3 region has the DNA TGCGCCAGCAGCTTTGACAGGGTAGCCATGAACACTGAAGCTTTCTTT. This gives the protein CASSFDRVAMNTEAFF. V is TRBV5-1 and J is TRBJ1-1; 7 bases match TRBD1. With V trimmed by 2 bases and J by 0 bases, 7 bases remained unmatched. The V gene's germline CDR1 is SGHRS and CDR2 YFSETQ. The CDR3 totals 16 residues.